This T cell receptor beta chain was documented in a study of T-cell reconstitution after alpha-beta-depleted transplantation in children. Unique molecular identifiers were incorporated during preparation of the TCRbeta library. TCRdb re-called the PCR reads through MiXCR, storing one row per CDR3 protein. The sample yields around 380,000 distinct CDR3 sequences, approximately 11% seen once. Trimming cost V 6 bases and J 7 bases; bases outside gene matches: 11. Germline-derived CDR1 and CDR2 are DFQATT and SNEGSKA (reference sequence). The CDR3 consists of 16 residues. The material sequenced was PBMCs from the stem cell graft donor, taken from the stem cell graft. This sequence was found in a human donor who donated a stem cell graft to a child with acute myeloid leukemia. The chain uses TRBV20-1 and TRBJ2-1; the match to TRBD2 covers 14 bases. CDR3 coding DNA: TGCAGTGCAACCTCCGGGACTAGCGGGAGAGGGAATGAGCAGTTCTTC. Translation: CSATSGTSGRGNEQFF.